This T cell receptor (beta chain) came from a study of blood T cell repertoires in COVID-19. Study overall: Sample material is recorded as cDNA or gDNA derived from T cells, B-cell-depleted T cells, or PBMCs.

Participant reports of clinical history set cohort assignment. Two negative PCRs, clearance, or symptom resolution had been documented for recovered Cohort 3 donors. Per the study methods: By means of reference gene primer amplification, nucleated cell counts were estimated. Generated by immunoSEQ multiplex PCR, the TCRdb table keeps only in-frame clones and is missing some. The V and J calls and clone size come from that table; D and trimming were worked out from the DNA. The table has some 180,000 clones, approximately 89% seen once. The V gene end was trimmed by 0 bases and the J gene end by 7 bases; junction bases not matched to a gene: 13. The CDR3 spans 17 residues. Germline loops: CDR1 SGHRS, CDR2 YFSETQ.

Source material: PBMCs or T cells enriched from blood (not recorded which). V and J are TRBV5-1 and TRBJ2-7, with TRBD1 matching over 10 bases. The clonotype was recovered from a man in his forties who had recovered from COVID-19. The CDR3 region is CASSLGPSSGQGWEQYF. The DNA of the CDR3 is TGCGCCAGCAGCTTGGGCCCTTCGTCGGGACAGGGGTGGGAGCAGTACTTC. Based on the CDR3 plus reference TRBV5-1 and TRBJ2-7, the full variable domain is KAGVTQTPRYLIKTRGQQVTLSCSPISGHRSVSWYQQTPGQGLQFLFEYFSETQRNKGNFPGRFSGRQFSNSRSEMNVSTLELGDSALYLCASSLGPSSGQGWEQYFGPGTRLTVT.